This T cell receptor beta chain stems from a study of identical twins. Broader study findings: Instead of following the same donors, the conclusions were based on cross-sectional statistical analysis.

This clonotype was detected a few times. Its antigen is undetermined. TCRdb re-analysed the 5' RACE reads in MiXCR, keeping a single row per CDR3 protein. This table holds 450,000 or so distinct CDR3 sequences, roughly an eighth found once. The same sample was also studied in work on yellow fever vaccine responses in identical twins.

This TCR derives from a woman aged 18-29 years in good health. The sample consisted of CD4+ T cells sorted from blood.

The DNA of the CDR3 is TGTGCCAGCAGCGCCTTTGGACTAGCGGACCTAGGAGGAGAGACCCAGTACTTC. Translating gives CASSAFGLADLGGETQYF. The J gene is TRBJ2-5, the V gene TRBV9; 10 bases map to TRBD2. V trimming: 3 bases; J trimming: 4 bases; junction bases outside the gene matches: 15. The germline gives CDR1 SGDLS, CDR2 YYNGEE. There are 18 residues in the CDR3.